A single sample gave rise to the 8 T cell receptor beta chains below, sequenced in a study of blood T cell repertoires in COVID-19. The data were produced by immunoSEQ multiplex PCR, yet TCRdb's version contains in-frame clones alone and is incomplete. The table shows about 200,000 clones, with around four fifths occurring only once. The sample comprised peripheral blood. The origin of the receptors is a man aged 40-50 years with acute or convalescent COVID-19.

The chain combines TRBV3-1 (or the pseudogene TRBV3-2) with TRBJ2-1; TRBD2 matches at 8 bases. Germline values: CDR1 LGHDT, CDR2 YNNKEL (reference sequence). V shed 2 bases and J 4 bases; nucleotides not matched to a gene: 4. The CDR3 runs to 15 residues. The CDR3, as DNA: TGTGCCAGCAGCCAAATAGCGGGGTTTTACAATGAGCAGTTCTTC. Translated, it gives CASSQIAGFYNEQFF.

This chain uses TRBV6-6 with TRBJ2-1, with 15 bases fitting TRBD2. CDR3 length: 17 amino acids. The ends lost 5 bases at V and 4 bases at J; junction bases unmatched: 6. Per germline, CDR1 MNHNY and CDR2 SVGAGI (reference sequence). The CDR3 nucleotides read TGTGCCAGCAGTCCCGGACTAGCGGGAGGGTCGTACAATGAGCAGTTCTTC. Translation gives CASSPGLAGGSYNEQFF.

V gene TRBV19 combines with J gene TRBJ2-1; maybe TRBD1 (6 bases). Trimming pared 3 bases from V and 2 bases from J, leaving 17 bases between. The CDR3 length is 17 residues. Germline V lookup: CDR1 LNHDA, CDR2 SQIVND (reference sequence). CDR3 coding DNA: TGTGCCAGTAGTATGGGGGTACAGGGATCTACCTACAATGAGCAGTTCTTC. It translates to CASSMGVQGSTYNEQFF.

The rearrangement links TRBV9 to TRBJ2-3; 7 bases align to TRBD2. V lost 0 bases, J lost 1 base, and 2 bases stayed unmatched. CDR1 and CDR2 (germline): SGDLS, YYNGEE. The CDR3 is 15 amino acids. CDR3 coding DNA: TGTGCCAGCAGCGTAGGTGCGGGAGGCACAGATACGCAGTATTTT. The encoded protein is CASSVGAGGTDTQYF.

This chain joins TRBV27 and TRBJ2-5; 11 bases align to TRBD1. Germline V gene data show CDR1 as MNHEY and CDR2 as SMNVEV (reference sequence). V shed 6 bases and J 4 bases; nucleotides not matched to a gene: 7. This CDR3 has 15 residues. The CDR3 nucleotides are TGTGCCAGCAGCTCGGACAGGGGGCCAGGAGAGACCCAGTACTTC. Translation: CASSSDRGPGETQYF.

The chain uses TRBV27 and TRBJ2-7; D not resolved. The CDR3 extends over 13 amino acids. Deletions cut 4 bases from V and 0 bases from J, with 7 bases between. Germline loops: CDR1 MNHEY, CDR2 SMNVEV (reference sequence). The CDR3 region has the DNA TGTGCCAGCAGTTCCCCGAGCTCCTACGAGCAGTACTTC. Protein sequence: CASSSPSSYEQYF.

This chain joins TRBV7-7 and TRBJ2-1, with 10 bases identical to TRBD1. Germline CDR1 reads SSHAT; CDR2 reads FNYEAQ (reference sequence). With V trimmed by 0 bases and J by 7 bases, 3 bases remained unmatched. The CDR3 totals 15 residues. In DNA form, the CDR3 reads TGTGCCAGCAGCTTAGCGGGGACAGGGGTGAATGAGCAGTTCTTC. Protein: CASSLAGTGVNEQFF.

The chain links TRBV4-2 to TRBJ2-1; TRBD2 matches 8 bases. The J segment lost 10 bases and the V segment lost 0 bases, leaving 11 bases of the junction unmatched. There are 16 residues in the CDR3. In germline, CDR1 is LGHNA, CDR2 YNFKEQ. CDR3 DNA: TGTGCCAGCAGCCAAGAACGGGCGGGAGGAAGCCGGGAGCAGTTCTTC. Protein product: CASSQERAGGSREQFF.